This TCR beta chain was sequenced in a study of shared clonotypes between healthy human individuals. Background on the study: Per donor, CD8 memory used one plate, CD8 naive used two, CD4 memory used three and CD4 naive used three.

Profiled with immunoSEQ multiplex PCR; TCRdb holds only in-frame clones, not every one. The sample holds about 2.1 million clones, 93% seen once. Terminally differentiated effector memory CD45RA+ cells were excluded from the naive CD8 cells, which were CD45RO-negative and positively selected for CCR7. This clone has only one observation. Its target is unknown. Germline CDR1 SEHNR, CDR2 FQNEAQ (reference sequence). This CDR3 has 15 residues. V lost 3 bases, J lost 3 bases, and 4 bases stayed unmatched. General observations from the study: About 5% was the fraction of naive CD4 clonotypes found shared across a handful of donors. For sorted subsets, rarefaction showed incomplete sequencing despite large depth.

Sequences were obtained from naive CD8+ T cells from PBMCs. The TCR was taken from a man in his late teens or twenties in good health. Some clones in this sample may be carry-over from other donors' samples. The chain employs TRBV7-9 and TRBJ2-2, with TRBD1 matching over 7 bases. The CDR3 region has the DNA TGTGCCAGCAGCTTGGCACAGGGGCACACCGGGGAGCTGTTTTTT. This sequence encodes CASSLAQGHTGELFF.